These T cell receptor beta chains were read from a single sample in a study of T-cell memory formation after mild COVID-19. Via MiXCR, TCRdb re-called the 5' RACE reads, giving one row per CDR3 protein. The profile covers approximately 300,000 distinct CDR3 sequences, with over 7% appearing a single time and approximately 22% taken by the ten largest. Material: PBMCs or a T cell subset sorted from them (not recorded which). These TCRs come from a man aged 18 to 30 who had mild COVID-19 (a few samples of this study predate the infection). Cell type and time point are not known. Both conserved end residues are part of each CDR3. D genes are given only for firm matches. Not all rows give a size; the values are once, few, many and, for expanded clones, a class.

CDR3aa: CASSLTSFGSVHQPQHF; CDR3nt: TGTGCCAGCAGCTTAACCAGTTTTGGGTCGGTTCATCAGCCCCAGCATTTT; d_gene: -; j_gene: TRBJ1-5; abundance: many; v_gene: TRBV7-3
CDR3aa: CSVGRDFPTGELFF; CDR3nt: TGCAGCGTTGGAAGAGACTTTCCCACCGGGGAGCTGTTTTTT; d_gene: -; j_gene: TRBJ2-2; abundance: many; v_gene: TRBV29-1
CDR3aa: CASRRQGLGNQPQHF; CDR3nt: TGTGCCAGCAGACGACAGGGGCTGGGCAATCAGCCCCAGCATTTT; d_gene: TRBD1; j_gene: TRBJ1-5; abundance: few; v_gene: TRBV6-1
CDR3aa: CASSHSGELFF; CDR3nt: TGTGCCAGCAGCCATTCCGGGGAGCTGTTTTTT; d_gene: -; j_gene: TRBJ2-2; abundance: few; v_gene: TRBV14
CDR3aa: CASSDSGGSNEQFF; CDR3nt: TGTGCCAGCAGTGACTCCGGGGGGAGCAATGAGCAGTTCTTC; d_gene: TRBD2; j_gene: TRBJ2-1; abundance: few; v_gene: TRBV6-4
CDR3aa: CASSQHGTGLTDTQYF; CDR3nt: TGTGCCAGCAGCCAACACGGGACAGGGTTAACAGATACGCAGTATTTT; d_gene: TRBD1; j_gene: TRBJ2-3; abundance: -; v_gene: TRBV3-1
CDR3aa: CSAHDSGDEKLFF; CDR3nt: TGCAGTGCACATGACAGTGGGGATGAAAAACTGTTTTTT; d_gene: -; j_gene: TRBJ1-4; abundance: many; v_gene: TRBV20-1
CDR3aa: CASGDSHGNQPQHF; CDR3nt: TGTGCCAGCGGGGACTCTCACGGCAATCAGCCCCAGCATTTT; d_gene: -; j_gene: TRBJ1-5; abundance: -; v_gene: TRBV6-6
CDR3aa: CASSPHNYGYTF; CDR3nt: TGTGCCAGCTCACCTCACAACTATGGCTACACCTTC; d_gene: -; j_gene: TRBJ1-2; abundance: many; v_gene: TRBV18
CDR3aa: CASSQGLNSPLHF; CDR3nt: TGCGCCAGCAGCCAAGGTCTTAATTCACCCCTCCACTTT; d_gene: -; j_gene: TRBJ1-6; abundance: -; v_gene: TRBV4-3
CDR3aa: CASSQWTGGFSNEQFF; CDR3nt: TGCGCCAGCAGCCAGTGGACAGGGGGCTTTTCTAATGAGCAGTTCTTC; d_gene: TRBD1; j_gene: TRBJ2-1; abundance: -; v_gene: TRBV4-3
CDR3aa: CASSNRGDQPQHF; CDR3nt: TGTGCCAGCAGCAACCGAGGGGATCAGCCCCAGCATTTT; d_gene: -; j_gene: TRBJ1-5; abundance: many; v_gene: TRBV7-9
CDR3aa: CAIKGGGSNTEAFF; CDR3nt: TGTGCCATCAAGGGCGGGGGATCGAACACTGAAGCTTTCTTT; d_gene: -; j_gene: TRBJ1-1; abundance: -; v_gene: TRBV10-3
CDR3aa: CSARDRRGQETQYF; CDR3nt: TGCAGTGCTAGAGATCGCAGGGGGCAAGAGACCCAGTACTTC; d_gene: TRBD1; j_gene: TRBJ2-5; abundance: many; v_gene: TRBV20-1
CDR3aa: CASSLVPRGSYNEQFF; CDR3nt: TGCGCCAGCAGCTTGGTCCCCCGGGGGTCCTACAATGAGCAGTTCTTC; d_gene: -; j_gene: TRBJ2-1; abundance: -; v_gene: TRBV5-1
CDR3aa: CASGGSGGYTF; CDR3nt: TGTGCCAGCGGCGGGTCCGGGGGCTACACCTTC; d_gene: -; j_gene: TRBJ1-2; abundance: -; v_gene: TRBV7-9
CDR3aa: CSARELTSGKETQYF; CDR3nt: TGCAGTGCTAGAGAACTGACTAGCGGAAAAGAGACCCAGTACTTC; d_gene: TRBD2; j_gene: TRBJ2-5; abundance: -; v_gene: TRBV20-1
CDR3aa: CASSLDRDTGELFF; CDR3nt: TGTGCCAGCTCTCTGGACAGGGACACCGGGGAGCTGTTTTTT; d_gene: TRBD1; j_gene: TRBJ2-2; abundance: many; v_gene: TRBV18
CDR3aa: CASSEARGATYNEQFF; CDR3nt: TGTGCCAGCAGCGAAGCCCGGGGGGCAACCTACAATGAGCAGTTCTTC; d_gene: -; j_gene: TRBJ2-1; abundance: -; v_gene: TRBV9
CDR3aa: CASSFGTPYEQYF; CDR3nt: TGTGCCAGCAGCTTTGGCACTCCCTACGAGCAGTACTTC; d_gene: -; j_gene: TRBJ2-7; abundance: many; v_gene: TRBV7-9
CDR3aa: CATGGSRGDEQYF; CDR3nt: TGTGCCACGGGGGGCTCACGGGGAGACGAGCAGTACTTC; d_gene: -; j_gene: TRBJ2-7; abundance: -; v_gene: TRBV15
CDR3aa: CASSFYTEAFF; CDR3nt: TGTGCCAGCAGTTTTTACACTGAAGCTTTCTTT; d_gene: -; j_gene: TRBJ1-1; abundance: many; v_gene: TRBV12-3/TRBV12-4
CDR3aa: CASSPRAGGSTDTQYF; CDR3nt: TGTGCCAGCAGCCCTCGAGCGGGGGGTAGCACAGATACGCAGTATTTT; d_gene: TRBD2; j_gene: TRBJ2-3; abundance: -; v_gene: TRBV9
CDR3aa: CASSYSLSQAGSGELFF; CDR3nt: TGTGCCAGCAGTTACTCGCTCTCACAGGCCGGTTCCGGGGAGCTGTTTTTT; d_gene: -; j_gene: TRBJ2-2; abundance: few; v_gene: TRBV6-5
CDR3aa: CASSETSGGKNIQYF; CDR3nt: TGCGCCAGCAGTGAGACTAGCGGGGGAAAAAACATTCAGTACTTC; d_gene: TRBD2; j_gene: TRBJ2-4; abundance: -; v_gene: TRBV10-1
CDR3aa: CASSIRPPTSGVETQYF; CDR3nt: TGTGCCAGCAGCATCCGACCCCCGACTAGCGGGGTTGAGACCCAGTACTTC; d_gene: TRBD2; j_gene: TRBJ2-5; abundance: few; v_gene: TRBV5-4
CDR3aa: CASSVGSGQGTTGELFF; CDR3nt: TGTGCCAGCAGCGTAGGTTCCGGACAGGGTACCACCGGGGAGCTGTTTTTT; d_gene: TRBD1; j_gene: TRBJ2-2; abundance: few; v_gene: TRBV9
CDR3aa: CASSQTTSQETQYF; CDR3nt: TGCGCCAGCAGCCAAACGACAAGTCAAGAGACCCAGTACTTC; d_gene: -; j_gene: TRBJ2-5; abundance: -; v_gene: TRBV4-1
CDR3aa: CASSFQAGNTGNTIYF; CDR3nt: TGCGCCAGCAGCTTTCAGGCAGGCAACACTGGAAACACCATATATTTT; d_gene: -; j_gene: TRBJ1-3; abundance: -; v_gene: TRBV5-1
CDR3aa: CASSPRDWHTQYF; CDR3nt: TGTGCCAGCTCACCCCGGGACTGGCATACGCAGTATTTT; d_gene: -; j_gene: TRBJ2-3; abundance: -; v_gene: TRBV18
CDR3aa: CASSKRSSGGATDTQYF; CDR3nt: TGTGCCAGCAGTAAGAGATCTAGCGGGGGGGCAACAGATACGCAGTATTTT; d_gene: TRBD2; j_gene: TRBJ2-3; abundance: many; v_gene: TRBV27
CDR3aa: CASSQANSPLHF; CDR3nt: TGTGCCAGCAGCCAAGCTAATTCACCCCTCCACTTT; d_gene: -; j_gene: TRBJ1-6; abundance: -; v_gene: TRBV3-1